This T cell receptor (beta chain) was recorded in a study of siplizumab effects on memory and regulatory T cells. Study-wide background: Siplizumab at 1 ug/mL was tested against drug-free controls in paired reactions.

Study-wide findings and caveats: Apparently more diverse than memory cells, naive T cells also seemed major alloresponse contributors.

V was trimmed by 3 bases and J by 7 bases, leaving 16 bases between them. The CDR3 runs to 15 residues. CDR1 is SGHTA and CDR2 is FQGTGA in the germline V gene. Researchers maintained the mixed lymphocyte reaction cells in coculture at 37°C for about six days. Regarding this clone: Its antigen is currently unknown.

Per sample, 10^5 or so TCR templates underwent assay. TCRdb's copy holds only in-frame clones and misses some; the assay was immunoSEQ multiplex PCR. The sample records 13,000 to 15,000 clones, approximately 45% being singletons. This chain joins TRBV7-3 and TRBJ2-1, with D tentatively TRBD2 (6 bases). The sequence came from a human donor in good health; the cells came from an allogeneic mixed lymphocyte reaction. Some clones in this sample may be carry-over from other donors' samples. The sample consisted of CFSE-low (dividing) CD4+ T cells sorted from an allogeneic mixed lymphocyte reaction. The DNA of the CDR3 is TGTGCCAGCAGCTTCTCAGCGGGCCCTTTGAATGAGCAGTTCTTC. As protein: CASSFSAGPLNEQFF. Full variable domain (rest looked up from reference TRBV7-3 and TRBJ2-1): GAGVSQTPSNKVTEKGKYVELRCDPISGHTALYWYRQSLGQGPEFLIYFQGTGAADDSGLPNDRFFAVRPEGSVSTLKIQRTERGDSAVYLCASSFSAGPLNEQFFGPGTRLTVL.